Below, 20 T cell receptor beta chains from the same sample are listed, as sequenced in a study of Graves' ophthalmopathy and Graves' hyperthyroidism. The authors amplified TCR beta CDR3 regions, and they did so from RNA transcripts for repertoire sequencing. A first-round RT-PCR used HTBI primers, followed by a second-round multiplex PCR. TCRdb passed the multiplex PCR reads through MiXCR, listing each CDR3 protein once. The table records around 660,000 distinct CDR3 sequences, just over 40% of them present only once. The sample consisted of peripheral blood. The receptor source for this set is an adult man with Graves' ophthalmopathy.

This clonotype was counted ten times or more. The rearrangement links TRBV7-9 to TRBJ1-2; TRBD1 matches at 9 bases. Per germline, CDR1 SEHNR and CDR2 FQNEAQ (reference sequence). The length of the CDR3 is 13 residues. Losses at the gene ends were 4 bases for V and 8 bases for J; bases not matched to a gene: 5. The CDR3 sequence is CASSSGQGNGYTF. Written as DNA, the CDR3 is TGTGCCAGCAGCTCGGGACAGGGTAACGGCTACACCTTC.

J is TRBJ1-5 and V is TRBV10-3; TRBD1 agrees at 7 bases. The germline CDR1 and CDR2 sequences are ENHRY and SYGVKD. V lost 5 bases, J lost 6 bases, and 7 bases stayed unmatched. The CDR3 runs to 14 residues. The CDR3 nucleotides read TGTGCCATCAGTTACGTAGGGGGCGGTCAGCCCCAGCATTTT. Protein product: CAISYVGGGQPQHF.

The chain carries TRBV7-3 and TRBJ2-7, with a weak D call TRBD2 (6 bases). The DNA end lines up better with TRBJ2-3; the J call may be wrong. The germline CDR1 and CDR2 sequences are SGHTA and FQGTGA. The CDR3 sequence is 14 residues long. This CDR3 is CASSFGTRTDTQYF. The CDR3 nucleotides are TGTGCCAGCAGCTTCGGGACTCGCACAGATACGCAGTATTTT.

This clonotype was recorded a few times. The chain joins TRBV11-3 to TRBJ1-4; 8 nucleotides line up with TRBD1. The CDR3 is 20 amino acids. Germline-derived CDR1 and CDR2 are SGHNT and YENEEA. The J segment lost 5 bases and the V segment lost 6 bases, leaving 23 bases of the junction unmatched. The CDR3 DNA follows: TGTGCCAGCAGTGATGTTTTGCTGGACAGGGTTGGATTGGTGAATGAAAAACTGTTTTTT. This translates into CASSDVLLDRVGLVNEKLFF.

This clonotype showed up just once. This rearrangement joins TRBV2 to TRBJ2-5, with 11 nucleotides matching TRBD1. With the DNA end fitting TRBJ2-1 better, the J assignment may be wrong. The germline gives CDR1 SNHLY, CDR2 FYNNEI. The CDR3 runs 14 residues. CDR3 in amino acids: CANTGTGGSNEQFF. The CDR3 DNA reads TGTGCCAATACCGGGACAGGGGGTTCTAATGAGCAGTTCTTC.

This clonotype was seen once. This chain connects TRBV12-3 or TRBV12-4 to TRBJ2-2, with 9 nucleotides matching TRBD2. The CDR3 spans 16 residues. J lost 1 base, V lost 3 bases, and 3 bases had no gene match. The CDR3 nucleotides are TGTGCCAGCAGTTTGTGGACTAGCGTGAACACCGGGGAGCTGTTTTTT. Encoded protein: CASSLWTSVNTGELFF.

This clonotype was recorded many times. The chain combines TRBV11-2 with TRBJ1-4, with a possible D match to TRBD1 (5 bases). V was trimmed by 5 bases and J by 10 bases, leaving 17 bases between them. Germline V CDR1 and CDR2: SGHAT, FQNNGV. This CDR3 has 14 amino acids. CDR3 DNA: TGTGCCAGCAGCGATATGAGGGACGGGAGAAAACTGTTTTTT. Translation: CASSDMRDGRKLFF.

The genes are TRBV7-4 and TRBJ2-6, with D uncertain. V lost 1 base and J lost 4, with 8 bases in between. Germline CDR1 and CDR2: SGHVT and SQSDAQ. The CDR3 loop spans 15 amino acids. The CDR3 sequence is CASSLEVVGANVLTF. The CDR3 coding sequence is TGTGCCAGCAGCTTAGAGGTTGTGGGGGCCAACGTCCTGACTTTC.

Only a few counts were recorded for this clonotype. The CDR3 reads CASSSQGRNLNTEAFF. In nucleotides, the CDR3 is TGTGCCAGCAGCTCTCAAGGGAGGAATTTGAACACTGAAGCTTTCTTT. The chain recombines TRBV7-9 with TRBJ1-1; no clear D gene. This CDR3 contains 16 residues. Germline loops: CDR1 SEHNR, CDR2 FQNEAQ (reference sequence). V gave up 4 bases and J gave up 0 bases, with 15 bases separating them.

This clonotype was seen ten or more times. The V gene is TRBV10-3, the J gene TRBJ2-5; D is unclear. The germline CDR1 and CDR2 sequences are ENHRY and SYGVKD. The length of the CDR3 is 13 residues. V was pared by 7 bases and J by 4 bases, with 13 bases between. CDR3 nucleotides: TGTGCCATCACCCCGTCCCCCTCAGAGACCCAGTACTTC. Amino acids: CAITPSPSETQYF.

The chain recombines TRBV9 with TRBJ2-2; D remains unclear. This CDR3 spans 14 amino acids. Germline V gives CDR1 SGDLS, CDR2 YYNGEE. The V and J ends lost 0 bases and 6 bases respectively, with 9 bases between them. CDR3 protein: CASSVEGSAGELFF. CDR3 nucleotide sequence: TGTGCCAGCAGCGTAGAAGGGTCTGCCGGGGAGCTGTTTTTT.

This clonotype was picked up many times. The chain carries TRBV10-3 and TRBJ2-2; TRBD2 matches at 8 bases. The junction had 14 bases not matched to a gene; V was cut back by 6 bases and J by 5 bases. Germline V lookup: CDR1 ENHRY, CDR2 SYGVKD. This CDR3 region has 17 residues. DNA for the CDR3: TGTGCCATCAGCAGCCCCGCACAGACTAGCGTAACCGGGGAGCTGTTTTTT. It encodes CAISSPAQTSVTGELFF.

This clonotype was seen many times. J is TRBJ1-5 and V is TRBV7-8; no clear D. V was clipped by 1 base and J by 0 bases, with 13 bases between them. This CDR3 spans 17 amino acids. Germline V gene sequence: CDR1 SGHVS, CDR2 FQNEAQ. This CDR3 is CASSLVADVYSNQPQHF. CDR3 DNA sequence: TGTGCCAGCAGCTTAGTGGCAGATGTTTATAGCAATCAGCCCCAGCATTTT. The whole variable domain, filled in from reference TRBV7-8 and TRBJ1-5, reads GAGVSQSPRYKVAKRGQDVALRCDPISGHVSLFWYQQALGQGPEFLTYFQNEAQLDKSGLPSDRFFAERPEGSVSTLKIQRTQQEDSAVYLCASSLVADVYSNQPQHFGDGTRLSIL.

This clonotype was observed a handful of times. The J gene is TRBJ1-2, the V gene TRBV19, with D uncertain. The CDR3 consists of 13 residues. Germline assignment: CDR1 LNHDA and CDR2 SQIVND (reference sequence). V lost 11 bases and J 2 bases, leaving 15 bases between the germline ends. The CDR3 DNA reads TGTGCCTGGAGTTCGATGCAGAACTATGGCTACACCTTC. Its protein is CAWSSMQNYGYTF.

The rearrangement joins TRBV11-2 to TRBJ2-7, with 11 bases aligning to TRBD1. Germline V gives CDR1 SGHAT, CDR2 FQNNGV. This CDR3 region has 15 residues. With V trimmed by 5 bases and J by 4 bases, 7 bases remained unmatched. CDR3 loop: CASSHRDRGEYEQYF. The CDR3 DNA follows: TGTGCCAGCAGCCACCGGGACAGGGGGGAATACGAGCAGTACTTC.

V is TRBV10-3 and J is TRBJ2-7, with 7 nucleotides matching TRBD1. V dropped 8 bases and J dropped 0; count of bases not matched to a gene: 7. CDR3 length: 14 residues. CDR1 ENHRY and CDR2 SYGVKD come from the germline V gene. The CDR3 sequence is CAIGKTGSSYEQYF. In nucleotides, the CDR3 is TGTGCCATCGGAAAGACAGGGAGCTCCTACGAGCAGTACTTC.

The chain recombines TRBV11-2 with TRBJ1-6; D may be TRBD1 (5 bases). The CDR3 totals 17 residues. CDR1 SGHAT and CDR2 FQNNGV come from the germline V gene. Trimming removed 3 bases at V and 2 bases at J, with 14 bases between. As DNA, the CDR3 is TGTGCCAGCAGCTTGTCAGGGAGTATAACCTATAATTCACCCCTCCACTTT. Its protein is CASSLSGSITYNSPLHF.

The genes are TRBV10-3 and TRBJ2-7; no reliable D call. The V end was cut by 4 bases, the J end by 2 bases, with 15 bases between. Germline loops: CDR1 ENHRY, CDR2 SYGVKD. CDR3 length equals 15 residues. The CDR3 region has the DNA TGTGCCATCAGTGCGGCTTCAGTCCTTACCTACGAGCAGTACTTC. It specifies CAISAASVLTYEQYF.

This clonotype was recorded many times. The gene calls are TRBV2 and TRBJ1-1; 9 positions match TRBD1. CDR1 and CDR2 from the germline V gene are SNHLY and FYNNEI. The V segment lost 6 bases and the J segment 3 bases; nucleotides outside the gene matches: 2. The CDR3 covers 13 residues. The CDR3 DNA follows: TGTGCCAGCAGAGGACAGGGGTACACTGAAGCTTTCTTT. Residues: CASRGQGYTEAFF.

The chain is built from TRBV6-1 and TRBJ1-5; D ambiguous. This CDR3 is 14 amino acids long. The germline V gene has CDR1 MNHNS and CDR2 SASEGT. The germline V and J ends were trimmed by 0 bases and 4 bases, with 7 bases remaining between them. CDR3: CASSEALENQPQHF. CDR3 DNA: TGTGCCAGCAGTGAAGCTTTAGAGAATCAGCCCCAGCATTTT.